Following are 27 T cell receptor beta chains from one sample sequenced in a study of blood T cells in healthy people across ages. A second PCR of roughly 7 to 11 cycles used a sample-barcoded 5' primer and a J-beta primer mix. TCRdb reprocessed the 5' RACE reads via MiXCR and lists one record per CDR3 protein. The sample yields more than 800,000 distinct CDR3 sequences, under 35% seen once. Sequenced sample: blood. All receptors derive from a woman aged 80 or older in good health.

On this clonotype: A much larger clone is a single base away; this may be a read error. The V and J genes are TRBV29-1 and TRBJ1-1; 7 bases are shared with TRBD1. CDR1 and CDR2 from the germline V gene are SQVTM and ANQGSEA. This CDR3 spans 12 amino acids. In nucleotides, the CDR3 is TGCAGCGGGGGACAGATGAACGCTGAAGCTTTCTTT. Translating gives CSGGQMNAEAFF.

Worth noting for this clonotype: A much larger clone sits a single nucleotide away, making a read error possible. The chain combines TRBV6-6 with TRBJ2-7, with 9 bases lining up with TRBD1. The assigned J gene may be wrong: the sequence end matches TRBJ2-5 better. The CDR3 covers 16 residues. Germline V lookup: CDR1 MNHNY, CDR2 SVGAGI (reference sequence). CDR3 protein: CASRPQGAGLGGTQYF. In nucleotides, the CDR3 is TGTGCCAGCAGACCACAGGGGGCCGGGTTGGGAGGGACCCAGTACTTC.

Regarding this clonotype: A much larger clonotype is one base distant, so this may be a read error. J is TRBJ1-6 and V is TRBV5-1, with D possibly TRBD1 on 5 matching bases. This CDR3 spans 15 amino acids. Germline loops: CDR1 SGHRS, CDR2 YFSETQ. The CDR3 reads CASSFLGESNSPPHF. In DNA, the CDR3 is TGCGCCAGCAGCTTCCTAGGGGAGTCTAATTCACCCCCCCACTTT.

The chain uses TRBV7-2 and TRBJ2-2; D possibly corresponds to TRBD2 (5 bases). Germline V gene lookup returns CDR1 SGHTA and CDR2 FQGNSA. Trimming took off 6 bases at V and 4 bases at J, with 15 bases between the two ends. The CDR3 spans 15 residues. The CDR3 nucleotides are TGTGCCAGCAGGTTAAACGGGCTAGCCACCGGGGAGCTGTTTTTT. Translation: CASRLNGLATGELFF. The complete variable domain, with remaining parts taken from reference TRBV7-2 and TRBJ2-2, reads GAGVSQSPSNKVTEKGKDVELRCDPISGHTALYWYRQSLGQGLEFLIYFQGNSAPDKSGLPSDRFSAERTGGSVSTLTIQRTQQEDSAVYLCASRLNGLATGELFFGEGSRLTVL.

This clonotype was picked up many times. The chain carries TRBV27 and TRBJ2-3; maybe TRBD2 (5 bases). Trimming cost V 9 bases and J 8 bases, with 18 bases left between them. The CDR3 runs to 13 residues. CDR1 is MNHEY and CDR2 is SMNVEV in the germline V gene (reference sequence). CDR3 loop: CASKGPRGGTQYF. The CDR3 nucleotides read TGTGCCAGTAAAGGACCTCGGGGTGGTACGCAGTATTTT.

This clonotype appeared many times. This chain uses TRBV5-1 with TRBJ1-6; a possible D gene is TRBD1 (6 bases). Germline CDR1 SGHRS, CDR2 YFSETQ. V lost 0 bases, J lost 5 bases, and 6 bases lay in between. The CDR3 consists of 14 residues. CDR3 sequence reads: CASSLGQDNSPLHF. The CDR3 DNA is TGCGCCAGCAGCTTGGGACAGGATAATTCACCCCTCCACTTT.

This clonotype has only a few counts. V and J are TRBV7-9 and TRBJ1-1; D is possibly TRBD1 (6 bases). This CDR3 is 15 amino acids long. The germline V gene encodes CDR1 SEHNR and CDR2 FQNEAQ (reference sequence). The ends were cut back, 5 bases at V and 4 bases at J, with 17 bases in the middle. The CDR3 DNA follows: TGTGCCAGCAGCACTCCACAGGGCTGGGTCACTGAAGCTTTCTTT. This sequence encodes CASSTPQGWVTEAFF.

Only a few counts were recorded for this clonotype. This chain connects TRBV7-2 to TRBJ1-2; D gene ambiguous. Trimming stripped 2 bases from V and 6 bases from J, with 10 bases between. Germline values: CDR1 SGHTA, CDR2 FQGNSA. The length of the CDR3 is 13 residues. CDR3 bases: TGTGCCAGCAGCTTAAACCCCGGGGATGGCTACACCTTC. Amino acid sequence: CASSLNPGDGYTF.

On this clonotype: It may be a read error: a sequence one base away is much more abundant. The chain couples TRBV10-3 to TRBJ2-7; TRBD2 matches 8 bases. This CDR3 is built from 15 residues. In germline, CDR1 is ENHRY, CDR2 SYGVKD. V trimming: 4 bases; J trimming: 7 bases; junction bases outside the gene matches: 12. The CDR3 protein is CAISAPASGGYEQYF. The CDR3 bases are TGTGCCATCAGTGCCCCCGCGTCGGGGGGGTATGAGCAGTACTTC.

This clonotype was counted a few times. The J gene is TRBJ2-5, the V gene TRBV7-2, with 9 bases that match TRBD1. The germline V gene has CDR1 SGHTA and CDR2 FQGNSA. J gave up 11 bases and V 4 bases, and 14 bases lay outside the gene matches. CDR3 length: 15 amino acids. CDR3 loop: CASSSGQGGWNEQYF. CDR3 DNA sequence: TGTGCCAGCAGCTCGGGACAGGGAGGATGGAATGAGCAGTACTTC.

This clonotype was observed many times. The chain is built from TRBV7-9 and TRBJ1-2; D remains unclear. Germline CDR1 is SEHNR and CDR2 is FQNEAQ (reference sequence). Trimming pared 5 bases from V and 2 bases from J, leaving 18 bases between. The CDR3 covers 16 residues. The CDR3 loop reads CASSPGRAERNYGYTF. CDR3 DNA: TGTGCCAGCAGCCCGGGGAGGGCGGAACGAAACTATGGCTACACCTTC.

The chain has TRBV7-9 and TRBJ1-6; no clear D gene. Looked up from germline, CDR1 is SEHNR and CDR2 is FQNEAQ (reference sequence). Trimming removed 5 bases at V and 6 bases at J, with 11 bases between. This CDR3 region has 14 residues. CDR3 region: CASSISSGNSPLHF. The CDR3 region has the DNA TGTGCCAGCAGCATCTCCTCGGGTAATTCACCCCTCCACTTT.

In its sample, this clonotype was seen many times. V is TRBV14 and J is TRBJ2-5, with D possibly matching TRBD2 (7 bases). Trimming removed 3 bases from V and 4 bases from J, with 9 bases in between. Per the germline V gene, CDR1 is SGHDN and CDR2 is FVKESK. This CDR3 is 13 amino acids long. The CDR3 bases are TGTGCCAGCAGCCACGCGGGGGCAGAGACCCAGTACTTC. Protein sequence: CASSHAGAETQYF. Together with reference TRBV14 and TRBJ2-5, the CDR3 gives the full variable domain: EAGVTQFPSHSVIEKGQTVTLRCDPISGHDNLYWYRRVMGKEIKFLLHFVKESKQDESGMPNNRFLAERTGGTYSTLKVQPAELEDSGVYFCASSHAGAETQYFGPGTRLLVL.

This clonotype was picked up a small number of times. This rearrangement joins TRBV6-2 or TRBV6-3 to TRBJ2-5, with TRBD2 matching over 8 bases. V lost 8 bases and J lost 9; bases outside the gene matches: 26. The CDR3 sequence is 18 residues long. Per the germline V gene, CDR1 is MNHEY and CDR2 is SVGEGT. Here the CDR3 reads CASGSVERLGLARGSQYF. The CDR3 DNA reads TGTGCCAGCGGATCAGTAGAGAGGCTTGGACTAGCAAGGGGGTCCCAGTACTTC.

This chain connects TRBV7-2 to TRBJ1-2; a weak D match, TRBD1 (5 bases). The germline V gene has CDR1 SGHTA and CDR2 FQGNSA. Trimming stripped 3 bases from V and 2 bases from J, with 13 bases between. This CDR3 is built from 15 residues. The CDR3: CASSFWGGSNYGYTF. The CDR3 DNA is TGTGCCAGCAGCTTTTGGGGGGGGTCAAACTATGGCTACACCTTC.

The chain combines TRBV28 with TRBJ2-3, with 7 nucleotides matching TRBD2. V lost 3 bases and J lost 3; bases outside the gene matches: 12. The germline CDR1 and CDR2 sequences are MDHEN and SYDVKM. The CDR3 covers 17 residues. The CDR3, as DNA: TGTGCCAGCAGTTTCGGGCTCCATTGGGGGGGGACAGATACGCAGTATTTT. Its translation: CASSFGLHWGGTDTQYF.

V and J are TRBV28 and TRBJ2-1; no reliable D call. This CDR3 is 15 amino acids long. V was pared by 4 bases and J by 5 bases, with 15 bases between. In germline, CDR1 is MDHEN, CDR2 SYDVKM. This CDR3 reads CASSWPGRWDNEQFF. The CDR3 DNA sequence: TGTGCCAGCAGTTGGCCGGGCCGATGGGACAATGAGCAGTTCTTC.

This clonotype has ten or more counts. This sequence joins TRBV7-2 and TRBJ2-4, with 7 bases aligning to TRBD1. Germline V gene sequence: CDR1 SGHTA, CDR2 FQGNSA. The CDR3 is 13 residues long. J gave up 11 bases and V 5 bases, and 9 bases lay outside the gene matches. CDR3 residues: CASSPTGSRVQYF. CDR3 nucleotide sequence: TGTGCCAGCAGCCCGACAGGGTCGAGGGTTCAGTACTTC.

Regarding this clonotype: A read error may account for a junction end that differs from germline. The CDR3 bases are TGTGCCAGCAGCTTACGGCCGCCAGATGGCCACACCTTC. Translated: CASSLRPPDGHTF. This chain joins TRBV7-2 and TRBJ1-2; D not certain. The germline gives CDR1 SGHTA, CDR2 FQGNSA. The CDR3 spans 13 residues.

Details on this clonotype: This may come from a read error, since a much larger clone is one base off. The CDR3 protein is CSARGVQAYNSPLHF. In nucleotides, the CDR3 is TGCAGTGCTAGAGGTGTCCAGGCGTATAATTCACCCCTCCACTTT. J is TRBJ1-6 and V is TRBV20-1; D uncertain. Germline V gene sequence: CDR1 DFQATT, CDR2 SNEGSKA (reference sequence). The CDR3 has 15 amino acids. Trimming left V 1 base short and J 4 bases short, with 11 bases between.

This clonotype was seen ten or more times. The V and J genes are TRBV3-1 and TRBJ1-2, with a tentative D call TRBD1 (5 bases). Germline CDR1 LGHDT, CDR2 YNNKEL (reference sequence). With 4 bases removed from V and 3 bases from J, the gap between germline ends came to 12 bases. This CDR3 has 14 amino acids. CDR3 loop: CASSPMQGHYGYTF. The CDR3, as DNA: TGTGCCAGCAGCCCCATGCAGGGACACTATGGCTACACCTTC.

Turning to this clonotype: This could be a read error, since a much larger clone is one nucleotide away. DNA for the CDR3: TGTGCCAGCATCCGTATACGGGGGCACTCCTGCAATGAGCAGTTCTTC. Its translation is CASIRIRGHSCNEQFF. This chain connects TRBV7-2 to TRBJ2-1; tentatively, D is TRBD1 or TRBD2 (6 bases each). This CDR3 has 16 residues. Germline V gives CDR1 SGHTA, CDR2 FQGNSA. Together with reference TRBV7-2 and TRBJ2-1, the CDR3 gives the full variable domain: GAGVSQSPSNKVTEKGKDVELRCDPISGHTALYWYRQSLGQGLEFLIYFQGNSAPDKSGLPSDRFSAERTGGSVSTLTIQRTQQEDSAVYLCASIRIRGHSCNEQFFGPGTRLTVL.

The gene calls are TRBV10-3 and TRBJ2-2; D might be TRBD1 (6 bases). The V gene's germline CDR1 is ENHRY and CDR2 SYGVKD. With 2 bases removed from V and 6 bases from J, the gap between germline ends came to 16 bases. This CDR3 contains 16 residues. CDR3 DNA: TGTGCCATCAGTGAGCAGGACAGAGGCGCGGCCGGGGAGCTGTTTTTT. Its translation: CAISEQDRGAAGELFF.

This clonotype was found many times. The chain carries TRBV7-2 and TRBJ2-1; TRBD2 aligns across 10 bases. The CDR3 extends over 16 amino acids. Germline lookup yields CDR1 SGHTA and CDR2 FQGNSA. The ends lost 7 bases at V and 2 bases at J; junction bases unmatched: 8. The CDR3 loop is CASNPSGGPPYNEQFF. The CDR3 DNA follows: TGTGCCAGCAACCCTAGCGGGGGCCCCCCCTACAATGAGCAGTTCTTC.

The chain uses TRBV28 and TRBJ2-1; a possible D gene is TRBD2 (5 bases). The ends were cut back, 4 bases at V and 6 bases at J, with 16 bases in the middle. The CDR3 length is 15 residues. CDR1 and CDR2 from the germline V gene are MDHEN and SYDVKM. This chain's CDR3 is CASSSPLDNSNEQFF. The CDR3 bases are TGTGCCAGCAGTTCCCCACTAGACAATTCCAATGAGCAGTTCTTC.

The CDR3 is CASSSPLGLAGRNEQFF. The CDR3 DNA reads as TGTGCCAGCAGCTCTCCCCTGGGACTAGCGGGCAGAAATGAGCAGTTCTTC. The V call is TRBV7-3, the J call TRBJ2-1; TRBD2 matches at 12 bases. V was clipped by 4 bases and J by 7 bases; unmatched bases: 11. CDR1 is SGHTA, CDR2 FQGTGA, per germline. The CDR3 totals 17 residues. Full variable domain (remainder filled in from reference TRBV7-3 and TRBJ2-1): GAGVSQTPSNKVTEKGKYVELRCDPISGHTALYWYRQSLGQGPEFLIYFQGTGAADDSGLPNDRFFAVRPEGSVSTLKIQRTERGDSAVYLCASSSPLGLAGRNEQFFGPGTRLTVL.

The table lists this clonotype with many counts. The CDR3 nucleotides read TGCGCCAGCCCACCAAGGACAGGGGACTTCTACGAGCAGTACTTC. It is translated as CASPPRTGDFYEQYF. The chain has TRBV5-1 and TRBJ2-7; 9 bases agree with TRBD1. From germline, CDR1 is SGHRS and CDR2 YFSETQ. With 7 bases clipped from V and 3 bases from J, the junction kept 11 bases outside the gene matches. The CDR3 spans 15 residues.